This T cell receptor beta chain is from a study of regulatory T cells in long-lasting Graves disease. Trimming left V 4 bases short and J 5 bases short, with 14 bases between. Germline CDR1 is SGDLS and CDR2 is YYNGEE. The CDR3 sequence is 14 residues long. This clonotype was counted between two and nine times. Time point defined: newly diagnosed GD, antithyroid drugs for less than 3 months. From PBMCs, RNA was extracted and then used to make the TCR library. The TCR beta library used iRepertoire HTBI primers with Arm-PCR amplification of CDR3. TCRdb reprocessed the multiplex PCR reads with MiXCR, giving one entry per CDR3 protein. The sample has approximately 350,000 distinct CDR3 sequences, over 15% seen once. A further study also used this sample, focusing on T cells in Graves' hyperthyroidism and ophthalmopathy. That paper adds: RT-PCR in the first round (using the HTBI primer set) targeted the TCR CDR3.

Sequencing used peripheral blood mononuclear cells (PBMCs), obtained at new diagnosis, from a patient treated with antithyroid drugs. This TCR was recovered from a man between 40 and 49 years old with Graves disease. This chain connects TRBV9 to TRBJ2-3, with no clear D. Here the CDR3 DNA reads TGTGCCAGCAGCCCTAATGTGGGTGAAGATACGCAGTATTTT. It codes for CASSPNVGEDTQYF.